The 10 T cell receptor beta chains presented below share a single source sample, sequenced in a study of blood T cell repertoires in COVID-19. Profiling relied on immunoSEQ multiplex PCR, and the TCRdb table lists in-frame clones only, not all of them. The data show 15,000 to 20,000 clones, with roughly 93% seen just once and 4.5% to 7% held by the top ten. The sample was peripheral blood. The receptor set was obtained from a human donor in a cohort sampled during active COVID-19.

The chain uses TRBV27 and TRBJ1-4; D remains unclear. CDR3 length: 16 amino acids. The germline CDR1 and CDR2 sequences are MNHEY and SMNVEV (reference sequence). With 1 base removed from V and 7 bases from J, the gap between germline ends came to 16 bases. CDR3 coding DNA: TGTGCCAGCAGTTTATACGGGTGGAGCGGCGGTGAAAAACTGTTTTTT. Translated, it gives CASSLYGWSGGEKLFF.

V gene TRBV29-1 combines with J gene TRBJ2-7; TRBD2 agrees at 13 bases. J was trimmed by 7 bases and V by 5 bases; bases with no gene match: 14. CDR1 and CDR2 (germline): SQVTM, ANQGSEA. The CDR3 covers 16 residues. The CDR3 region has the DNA TGCAGCGTTTCCGGGACTAGCGGGGTGAGTCTACGAGAGCAGTACTTC. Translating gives CSVSGTSGVSLREQYF.

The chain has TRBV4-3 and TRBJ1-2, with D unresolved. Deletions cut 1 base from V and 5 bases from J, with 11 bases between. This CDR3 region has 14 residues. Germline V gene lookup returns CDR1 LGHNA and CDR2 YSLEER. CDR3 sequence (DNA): TGCGCCAGCAGCCAAGCGAGGGCGGGGTATGGCTACACCTTC. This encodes CASSQARAGYGYTF.

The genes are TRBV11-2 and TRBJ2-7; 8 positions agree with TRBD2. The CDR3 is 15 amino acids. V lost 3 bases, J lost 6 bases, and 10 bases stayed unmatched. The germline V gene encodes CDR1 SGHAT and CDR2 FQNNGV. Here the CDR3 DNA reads TGTGCCAGCAGCTTGGGGGGACTAGGAATGGGCGAGCAGTACTTC. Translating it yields CASSLGGLGMGEQYF.

Here the CDR3 reads CASSLGTGLFEAFF. The CDR3, as DNA: TGCGCCAGCAGCCTTGGGACAGGATTATTTGAAGCTTTCTTT. V and J are TRBV4-3 and TRBJ1-1; 8 nucleotides agree with TRBD1. The CDR3 runs to 14 residues. V lost 4 bases, J lost 7 bases, and 8 bases stayed unmatched. The V gene's germline CDR1 is LGHNA and CDR2 YSLEER.

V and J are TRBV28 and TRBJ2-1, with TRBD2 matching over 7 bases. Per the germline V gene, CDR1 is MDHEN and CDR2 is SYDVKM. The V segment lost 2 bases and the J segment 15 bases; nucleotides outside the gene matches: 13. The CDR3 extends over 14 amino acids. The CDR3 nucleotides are TGTGCCAGCAGTTTAGCTATTTCTAGCGGAGAATGGTTCTTC. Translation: CASSLAISSGEWFF. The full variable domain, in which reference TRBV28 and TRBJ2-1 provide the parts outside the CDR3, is DVKVTQSSRYLVKRTGEKVFLECVQDMDHENMFWYRQDPGLGLRLIYFSYDVKMKEKGDIPEGYSVSREKKERFSLILESASTNQTSMYLCASSLAISSGEWFFGPGTRLTVL.

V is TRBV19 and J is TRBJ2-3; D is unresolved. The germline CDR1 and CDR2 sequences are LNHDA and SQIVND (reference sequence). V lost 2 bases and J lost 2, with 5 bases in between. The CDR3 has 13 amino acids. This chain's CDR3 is CASSILDTDTQYF. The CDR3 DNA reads TGTGCCAGTAGTATACTAGACACAGATACGCAGTATTTT.

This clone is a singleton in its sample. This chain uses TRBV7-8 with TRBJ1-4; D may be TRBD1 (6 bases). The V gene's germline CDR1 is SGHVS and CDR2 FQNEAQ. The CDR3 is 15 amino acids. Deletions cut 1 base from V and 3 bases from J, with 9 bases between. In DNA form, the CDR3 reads TGTGCCAGCAGCTTAGTCAGGGGCTCTAATGAAAAACTGTTTTTT. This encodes CASSLVRGSNEKLFF.

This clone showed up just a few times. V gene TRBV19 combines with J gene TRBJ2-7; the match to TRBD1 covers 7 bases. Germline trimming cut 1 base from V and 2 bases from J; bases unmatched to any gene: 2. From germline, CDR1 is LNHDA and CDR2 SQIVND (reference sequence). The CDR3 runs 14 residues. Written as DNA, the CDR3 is TGTGCCAGTAGTATAGGGGGGACAGCCTACGAGCAGTACTTC. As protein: CASSIGGTAYEQYF. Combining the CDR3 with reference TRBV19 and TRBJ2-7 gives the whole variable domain DGGITQSPKYLFRKEGQNVTLSCEQNLNHDAMYWYRQDPGQGLRLIYYSQIVNDFQKGDIAEGYSVSREKKESFPLTVTSAQKNPTAFYLCASSIGGTAYEQYFGPGTRLTVT.

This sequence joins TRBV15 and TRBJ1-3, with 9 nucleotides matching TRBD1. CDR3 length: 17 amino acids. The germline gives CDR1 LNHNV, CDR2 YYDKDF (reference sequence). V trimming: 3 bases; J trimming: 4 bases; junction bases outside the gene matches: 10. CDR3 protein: CATSRPDRGLGGNTIYF. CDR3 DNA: TGTGCCACCAGCAGGCCGGACAGGGGTTTAGGAGGAAACACCATATATTTT. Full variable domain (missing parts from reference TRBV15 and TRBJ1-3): DAMVIQNPRYQVTQFGKPVTLSCSQTLNHNVMYWYQQKSSQAPKLLFHYYDKDFNNEADTPDNFQSRRPNTSFCFLDIRSPGLGDTAMYLCATSRPDRGLGGNTIYFGEGSWLTVV.